The source of this T cell receptor (beta chain) is a study of T cell repertoires in cytomegalovirus infection. Turning to the study itself: An indication of both CMV infection and matching HLA type came from public TCR beta signatures.

CDR3 length: 14 amino acids. Trimming shortened V by 1 base and J by 1 base, and 11 bases separated the two germline ends. Germline-derived CDR1 and CDR2 are DFQATT and SNEGSKA (reference sequence). TCRdb re-analysed the reads in MiXCR, keeping a single row per CDR3 protein. The data hold roughly 250,000 distinct CDR3 sequences, with about 23% observed a single time. General study points: Dominant in the ex vivo response were TCR beta clonotypes restricted by HLA-C and specific for CMV.

This clonotype was detected a few times. What it binds is not known. This clonotype was sampled from a human donor in good health (CMV status not recorded). Some clones in this sample may be carry-over from other donors' samples. The sample consisted of CD8+ T cells from PBMCs. The rearrangement links TRBV20-1 to TRBJ2-7, with D hard to call. In DNA form, the CDR3 reads TGCAGTGCTAGAGGGTGGGGTTCTTCCTACGAGCAGTACTTC. It translates to CSARGWGSSYEQYF.